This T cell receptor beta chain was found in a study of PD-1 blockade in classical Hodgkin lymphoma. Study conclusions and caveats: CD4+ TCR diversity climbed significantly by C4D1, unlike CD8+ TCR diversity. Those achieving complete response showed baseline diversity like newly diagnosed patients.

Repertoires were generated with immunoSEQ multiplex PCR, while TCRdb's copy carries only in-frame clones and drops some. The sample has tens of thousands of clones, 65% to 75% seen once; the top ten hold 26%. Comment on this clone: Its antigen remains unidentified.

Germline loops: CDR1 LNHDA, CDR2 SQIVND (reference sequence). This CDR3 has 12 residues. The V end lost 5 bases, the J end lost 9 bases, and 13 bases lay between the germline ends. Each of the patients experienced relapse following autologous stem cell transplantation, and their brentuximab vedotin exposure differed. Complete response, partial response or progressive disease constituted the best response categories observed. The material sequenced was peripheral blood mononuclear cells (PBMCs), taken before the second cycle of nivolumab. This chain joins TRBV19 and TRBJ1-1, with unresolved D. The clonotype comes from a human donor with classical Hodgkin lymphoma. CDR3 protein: CASSPQAEKAFF. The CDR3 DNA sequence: TGTGCCAGTAGTCCCCAGGCGGAGAAAGCTTTCTTT.